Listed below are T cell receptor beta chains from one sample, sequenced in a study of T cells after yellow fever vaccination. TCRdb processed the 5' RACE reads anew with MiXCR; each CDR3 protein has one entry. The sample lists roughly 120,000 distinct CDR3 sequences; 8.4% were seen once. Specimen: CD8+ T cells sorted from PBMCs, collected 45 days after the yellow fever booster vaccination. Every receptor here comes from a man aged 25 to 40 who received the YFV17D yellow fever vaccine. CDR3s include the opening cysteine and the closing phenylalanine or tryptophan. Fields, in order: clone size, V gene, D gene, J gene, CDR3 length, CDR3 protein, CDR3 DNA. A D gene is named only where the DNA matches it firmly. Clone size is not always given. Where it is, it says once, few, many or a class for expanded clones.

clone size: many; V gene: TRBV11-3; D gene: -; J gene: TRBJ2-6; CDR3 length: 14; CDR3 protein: CASSRRAGANVLTF; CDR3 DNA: TGTGCCAGCAGCCGTAGGGCTGGGGCCAACGTCCTGACTTTC
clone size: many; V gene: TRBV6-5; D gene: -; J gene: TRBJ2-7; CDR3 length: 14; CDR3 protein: CASRHVEGRSEQYF; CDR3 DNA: TGTGCCAGCAGACACGTCGAGGGGCGTAGCGAGCAGTACTTC
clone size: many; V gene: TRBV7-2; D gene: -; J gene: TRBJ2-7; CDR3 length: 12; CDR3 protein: CASAYNSYEQYF; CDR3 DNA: TGTGCCAGCGCCTACAACTCCTACGAGCAGTACTTC
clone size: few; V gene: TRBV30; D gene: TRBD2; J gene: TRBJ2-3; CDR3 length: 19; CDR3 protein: CAWSVLRGAGGPDPDTQYF; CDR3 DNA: TGTGCCTGGAGTGTACTCAGGGGGGCGGGAGGGCCCGACCCAGATACGCAGTATTTT
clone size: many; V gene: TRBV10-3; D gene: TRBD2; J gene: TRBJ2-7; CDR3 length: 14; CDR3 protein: CAISEEAGGLEQYF; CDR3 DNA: TGTGCCATCAGTGAGGAAGCGGGAGGTCTCGAGCAGTACTTC
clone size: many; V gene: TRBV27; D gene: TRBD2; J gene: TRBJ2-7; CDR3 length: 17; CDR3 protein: CASSSGTSGIGPYEQYF; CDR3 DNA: TGTGCCAGCAGTTCCGGGACTAGCGGGATAGGGCCTTACGAGCAGTACTTC
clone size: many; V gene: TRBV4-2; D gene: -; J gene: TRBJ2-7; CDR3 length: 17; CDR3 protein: CASSQEDAGLVAYEQYF; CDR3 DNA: TGTGCCAGCAGCCAAGAGGATGCGGGGCTCGTCGCCTACGAGCAGTACTTC
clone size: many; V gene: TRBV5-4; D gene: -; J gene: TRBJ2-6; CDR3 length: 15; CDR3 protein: CASSSTGLGANVLTF; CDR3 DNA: TGTGCCAGCAGCTCTACAGGGCTTGGGGCCAACGTCCTGACTTTC
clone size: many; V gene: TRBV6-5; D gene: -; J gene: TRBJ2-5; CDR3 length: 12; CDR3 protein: CASSSSTGSKYF; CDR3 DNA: TGTGCCAGCAGTTCGAGCACAGGGAGCAAGTACTTC
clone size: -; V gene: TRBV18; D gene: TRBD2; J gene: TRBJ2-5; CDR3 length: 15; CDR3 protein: CASSPAGVGAETQYF; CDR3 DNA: TGTGCCAGCTCACCCGCGGGAGTCGGGGCAGAGACCCAGTACTTC
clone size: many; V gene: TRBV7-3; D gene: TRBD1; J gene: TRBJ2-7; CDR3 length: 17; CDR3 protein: CASSSPRVGDRLYEQYF; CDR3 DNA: TGTGCCAGCAGCTCACCCAGGGTGGGGGACAGGTTGTACGAGCAGTACTTC
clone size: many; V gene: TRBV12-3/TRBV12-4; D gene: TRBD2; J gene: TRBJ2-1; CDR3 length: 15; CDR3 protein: CASGRLAGVVDEQFF; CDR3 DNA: TGTGCCAGCGGTAGACTAGCGGGAGTGGTCGATGAGCAGTTCTTC
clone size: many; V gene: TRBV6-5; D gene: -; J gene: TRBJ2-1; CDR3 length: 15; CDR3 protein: CASSYSTGDQNEQFF; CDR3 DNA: TGTGCCAGCAGTTACTCGACAGGAGACCAAAATGAGCAGTTCTTC
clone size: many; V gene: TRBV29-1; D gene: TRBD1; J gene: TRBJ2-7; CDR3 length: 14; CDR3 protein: CSVTTGGGIYEQYF; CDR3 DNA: TGCAGCGTTACCACAGGGGGAGGTATATACGAGCAGTACTTC
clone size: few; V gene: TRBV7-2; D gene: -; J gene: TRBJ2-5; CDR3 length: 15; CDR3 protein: CASSPVSGDRETQYF; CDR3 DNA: TGTGCCAGCAGCCCCGTGTCGGGGGATCGGGAGACCCAGTACTTC
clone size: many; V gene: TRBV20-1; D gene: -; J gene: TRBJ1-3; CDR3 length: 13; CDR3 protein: CSARGQARNTIYF; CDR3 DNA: TGCAGTGCTAGAGGACAGGCAAGAAACACCATATATTTT
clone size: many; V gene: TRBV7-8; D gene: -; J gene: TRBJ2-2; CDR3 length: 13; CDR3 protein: CASGLPNTGELFF; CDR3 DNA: TGTGCCTCCGGACTACCAAACACCGGGGAGCTGTTTTTT
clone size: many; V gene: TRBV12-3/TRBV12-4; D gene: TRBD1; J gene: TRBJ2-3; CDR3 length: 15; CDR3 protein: CASSSWTGATDTQYF; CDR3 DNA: TGTGCCAGCAGTTCTTGGACAGGGGCAACAGATACGCAGTATTTT
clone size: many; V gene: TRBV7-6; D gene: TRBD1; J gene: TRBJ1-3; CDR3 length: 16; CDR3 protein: CASSRTGGDSGNTIYF; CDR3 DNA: TGTGCCAGCAGCCGGACAGGGGGCGACTCTGGAAACACCATATATTTT
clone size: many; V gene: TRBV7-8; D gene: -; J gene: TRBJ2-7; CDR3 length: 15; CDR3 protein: CASSLWASTAGEQYF; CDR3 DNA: TGTGCCAGCAGCTTATGGGCCTCCACGGCGGGCGAGCAGTACTTC
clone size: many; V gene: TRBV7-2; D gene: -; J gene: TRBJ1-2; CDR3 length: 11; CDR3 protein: CASSWGGGYTF; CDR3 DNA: TGTGCCAGCAGCTGGGGGGGTGGCTACACCTTC
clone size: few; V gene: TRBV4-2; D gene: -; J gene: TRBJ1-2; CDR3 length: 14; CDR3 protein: CASSQDPGNYGYTF; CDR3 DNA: TGTGCCAGCAGCCAAGATCCTGGCAACTATGGCTACACCTTC
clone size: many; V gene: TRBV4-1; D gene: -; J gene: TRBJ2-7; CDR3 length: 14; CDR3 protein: CASSQAPQYYEQYF; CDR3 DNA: TGCGCCAGCAGCCAAGCCCCACAGTACTACGAGCAGTACTTC
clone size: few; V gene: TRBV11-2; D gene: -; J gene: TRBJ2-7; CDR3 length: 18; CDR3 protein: CASSRDGFPDVGFYEQYF; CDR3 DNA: TGTGCCAGCAGCAGAGACGGGTTTCCGGACGTAGGATTCTACGAGCAGTACTTC
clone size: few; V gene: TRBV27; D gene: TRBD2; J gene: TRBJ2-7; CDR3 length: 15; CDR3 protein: CASSHELAGAGEQYF; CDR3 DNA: TGTGCCAGCAGTCACGAACTAGCGGGAGCGGGGGAGCAGTACTTC
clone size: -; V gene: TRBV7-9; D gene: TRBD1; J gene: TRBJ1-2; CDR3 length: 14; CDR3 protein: CASSRTGGGYGYTF; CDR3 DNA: TGTGCCAGCAGCAGGACAGGGGGCGGCTATGGCTACACCTTC
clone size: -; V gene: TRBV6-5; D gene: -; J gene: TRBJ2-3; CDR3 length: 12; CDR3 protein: CASRDLGGTQYF; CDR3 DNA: TGTGCCAGCAGAGATCTGGGGGGTACGCAGTATTTT
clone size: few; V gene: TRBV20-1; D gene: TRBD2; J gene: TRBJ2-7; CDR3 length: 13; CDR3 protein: CSARDRLADEQYF; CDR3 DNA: TGCAGTGCTAGAGATCGACTAGCTGACGAGCAGTACTTC
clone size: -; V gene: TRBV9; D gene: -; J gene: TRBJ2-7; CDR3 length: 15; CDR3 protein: CASSVAGQGTYEQYF; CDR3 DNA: TGTGCCAGCAGCGTAGCTGGCCAGGGGACCTACGAGCAGTACTTC
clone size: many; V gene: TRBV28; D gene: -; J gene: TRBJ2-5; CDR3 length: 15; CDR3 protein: CASSLFVGYQETQYF; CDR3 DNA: TGTGCCAGCAGTTTATTCGTCGGGTACCAAGAGACCCAGTACTTC
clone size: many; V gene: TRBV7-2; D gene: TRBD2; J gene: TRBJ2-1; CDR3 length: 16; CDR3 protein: CASSPTALAIYNEQFF; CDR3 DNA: TGTGCCAGCAGCCCTACGGCACTAGCGATTTACAATGAGCAGTTCTTC
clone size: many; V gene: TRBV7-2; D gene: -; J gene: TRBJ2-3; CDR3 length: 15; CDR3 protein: CASSLGGYYTDTQYF; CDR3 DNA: TGTGCCAGCAGCTTAGGAGGGTATTACACAGATACGCAGTATTTT
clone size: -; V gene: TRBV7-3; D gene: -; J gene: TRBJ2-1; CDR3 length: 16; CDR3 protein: CASSLNPALPYNEQFF; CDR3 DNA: TGTGCCAGCAGCTTAAATCCGGCACTACCCTACAATGAGCAGTTCTTC
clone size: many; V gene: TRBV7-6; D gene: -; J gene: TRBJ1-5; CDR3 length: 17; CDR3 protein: CASSLASPLVRNQPQHF; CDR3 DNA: TGTGCCAGCAGCTTAGCCTCCCCCCTTGTCAGGAATCAGCCCCAGCATTTT
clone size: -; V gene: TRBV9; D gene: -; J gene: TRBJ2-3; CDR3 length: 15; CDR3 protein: CASSVGASYTDTQYF; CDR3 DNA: TGTGCCAGCAGCGTAGGTGCATCTTACACAGATACGCAGTATTTT
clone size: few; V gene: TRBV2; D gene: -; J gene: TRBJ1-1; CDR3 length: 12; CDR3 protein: CASTHRHTEAFF; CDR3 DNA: TGTGCCAGCACCCACCGACACACTGAAGCTTTCTTT
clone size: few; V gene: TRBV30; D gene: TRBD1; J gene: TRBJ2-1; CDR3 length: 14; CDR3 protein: CASSWDSKGAEQFF; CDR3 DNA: TGTGCCTCGAGCTGGGACAGCAAGGGAGCTGAGCAGTTCTTC
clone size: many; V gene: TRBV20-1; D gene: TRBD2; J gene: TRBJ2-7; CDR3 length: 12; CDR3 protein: CSATTSGDEQYF; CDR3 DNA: TGCAGTGCCACCACTAGCGGGGACGAGCAGTACTTC
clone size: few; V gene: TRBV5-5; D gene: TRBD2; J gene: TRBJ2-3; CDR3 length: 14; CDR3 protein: CASTKLADTDTQYF; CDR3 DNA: TGTGCCAGCACTAAACTAGCGGACACAGATACGCAGTATTTT
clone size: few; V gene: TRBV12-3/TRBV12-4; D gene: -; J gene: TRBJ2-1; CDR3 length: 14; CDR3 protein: CASTVGGSYNEQFF; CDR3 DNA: TGTGCCAGCACCGTCGGGGGATCCTACAATGAGCAGTTCTTC
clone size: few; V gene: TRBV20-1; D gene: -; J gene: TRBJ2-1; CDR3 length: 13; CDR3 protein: CSSERSSYNEQFF; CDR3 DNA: TGCAGTTCAGAGAGGAGCTCCTACAATGAGCAGTTCTTC
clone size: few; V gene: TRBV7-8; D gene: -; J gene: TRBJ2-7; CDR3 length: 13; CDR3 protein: CASSSTVLYEQYF; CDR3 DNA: TGTGCCAGCAGCTCGACAGTACTCTACGAGCAGTACTTC
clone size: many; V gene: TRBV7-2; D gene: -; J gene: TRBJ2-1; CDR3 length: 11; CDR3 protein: CASSEYNEQFF; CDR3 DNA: TGTGCCAGCAGCGAATACAATGAGCAGTTCTTC
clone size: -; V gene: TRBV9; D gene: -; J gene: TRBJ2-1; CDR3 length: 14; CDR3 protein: CASSVGTEYNEQFF; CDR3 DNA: TGTGCCAGCAGCGTAGGGACAGAATACAATGAGCAGTTCTTC
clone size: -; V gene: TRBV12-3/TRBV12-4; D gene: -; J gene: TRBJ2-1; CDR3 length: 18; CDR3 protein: CAFSLNKEGLAIGDEQFF; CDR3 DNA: TGTGCCTTCAGTTTAAATAAGGAGGGGTTAGCGATCGGTGATGAGCAGTTCTTC